This is a list of T cell receptor delta chains from one sample in a study of gamma-delta chains in newborns, infants, children. TCRdb processed the reads again with the CATT caller. The sample yields more than 9,000 delta-chain clones, about 3.5% seen once. Sequencing input: blood. Receptors originate from a child who was a newborn, infant or young child, either healthy, febrile or measles-vaccinated (not recorded which). Each CDR3 is given with its conserved first and last residue. Each record gives: J gene, D gene, clone size, V gene, CDR3 DNA, CDR3 protein. D genes are given only for firm matches. Size tells how often a clone was seen (once, few, many) or the class of an expanded clone, and some rows leave it out.

TRDJ1,NA,few,TRDV1,TGTGCTCTTGGGGAACACCACCTCCCGGGCCGAGGGTACACCGATAAACTCATCTTT,CALGEHHLPGRGYTDKLIF
TRDJ1,NA,few,TRDV3,TGTGCCTGTACGGGGGTTGGCACCGATAAACTCATCTTT,CACTGVGTDKLIF
TRDJ1,TRDD3,NA,TRDV3,TGTGCCTCTGCAGCCCCCACTATGGCCGGCTGGGGGTACACCGATAAACTCATCTTT,CASAAPTMAGWGYTDKLIF
TRDJ1,NA,NA,TRDV1,TGTGCTCTTGATCCCTTCCACGTGCTACGTGGGCCCGCGGGGCACACCGATAAACTCATCTTT,CALDPFHVLRGPAGHTDKLIF
TRDJ1,NA,NA,TRDV2,TGTGCCTGTGACCGACTGGGAGGGTACACCGATAAACTCATCTTT,CACDRLGGYTDKLIF
TRDJ1,TRDD3,NA,TRDV3,TGTGCCTTCCCTGGGGGTCCCACCGATAAACTCATCTTT,CAFPGGPTDKLIF
TRDJ3,TRDD3,NA,TRDV1,TGTGCTCTTGGGGAACATCCGTGGGGGATACTCCTACGGAGCTCCTGGGACACCCGACAGATGTTTTTC,CALGEHPWGILLRSSWDTRQMFF
TRDJ1,TRDD3,NA,TRDV1,TGTGCTCTTGGGAATACGCTGGGGGATACGAGGCTCATCTTT,CALGNTLGDTRLIF
TRDJ1,TRDD3,NA,TRDV2,TGTGCCTGTGACTGGATACTGGGGGATAACGATAAACTCATCTTT,CACDWILGDNDKLIF
TRDJ2,NA,NA,TRAV29/DV5,TGTGCAGCAAGCGAGATTAGTGGAAGGGATAGGGGGGAGGTGTGGACAGCACAACTCTTCTTT,CAASEISGRDRGEVWTAQLFF
TRDJ1,TRDD2,medium-sized,TRDV1,TGTGCTCTTGGGGAAAATCCGACTTCCTACATGGGGTGGAAGGAACTCATCTTT,CALGENPTSYMGWKELIF
TRDJ1,NA,NA,TRDV2,TGTGCCTGTGACCCACTCAGCCGGGGAATGTACACCGATAAACTCATCTTT,CACDPLSRGMYTDKLIF
TRDJ1,TRDD3,NA,TRDV1,TGTGCTCCTGGGACCTACTTCCGAAACGCCCTGGGGGATAGCACCGATAAACTCATCTTT,CAPGTYFRNALGDSTDKLIF
TRDJ1,TRDD3,NA,TRDV1,TGTGCTCTTGGGGAACTTCAGACCGGGGGATCAACGTGCACCGATAAACTCATCTTT,CALGELQTGGSTCTDKLIF
TRDJ1,TRDD3,medium-sized,TRDV2,TGTGCCTGTGACCCACTGGGGGATACGGGCACCGATAAACTCATCTTT,CACDPLGDTGTDKLIF
TRDJ1,TRDD3,medium-sized,TRDV2,TGTGCCTGTGACAAACTGCTCACCGCTTCGGGGTTTTCTACTGGGGGATACTCGGGGGTACGGGCCGATAAACTCATCTTT,CACDKLLTASGFSTGGYSGVRADKLIF
TRDJ3,TRDD3,few,TRDV2,TGTGCCTGTGAGAATACTGGGGGACCGAGCTCCTGGGACACCCGACAGATGTTTTTC,CACENTGGPSSWDTRQMFF
TRDJ1,NA,NA,TRDV2,TGTGCCTGTGACTTGTACAGGGGCGATAAACTCATCTTT,CACDLYRGDKLIF
TRDJ1,NA,medium-sized,TRDV2,TGTGCCTGTGACACCGCCGGGGGGCAGGCCACCGATAAACTCATCTTT,CACDTAGGQATDKLIF
TRDJ1,NA,NA,TRDV1,TGTGCTCTTGGGGAACTGAGGAAACCCGGTAAAAGGTACACCGATAAACTCATCTTT,CALGELRKPGKRYTDKLIF
TRDJ2,TRDD3,NA,TRDV2,TGTGCCTGTGACAGGGTACTGGGGGATACGCTGGCTTTGACAGCACAACTCTTCTTT,CACDRVLGDTLALTAQLFF
TRDJ2,TRDD3,large,TRDV2,TGTGCCTGTGACCGGCTGGGGGATACTTTGACAGCACAACTCTTCTTT,CACDRLGDTLTAQLFF